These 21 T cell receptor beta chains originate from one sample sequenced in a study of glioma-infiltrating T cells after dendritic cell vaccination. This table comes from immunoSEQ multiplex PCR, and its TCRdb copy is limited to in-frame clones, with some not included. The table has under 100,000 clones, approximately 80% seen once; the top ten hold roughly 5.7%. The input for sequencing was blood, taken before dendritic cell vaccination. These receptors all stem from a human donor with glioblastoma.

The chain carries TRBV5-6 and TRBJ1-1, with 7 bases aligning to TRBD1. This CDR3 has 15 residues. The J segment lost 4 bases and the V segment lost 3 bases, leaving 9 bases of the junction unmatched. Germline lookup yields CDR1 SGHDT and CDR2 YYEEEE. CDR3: CASSSTTGWSTEAFF. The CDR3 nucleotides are TGTGCCAGCAGCTCCACGACAGGGTGGAGCACTGAAGCTTTCTTT.

This CDR3 is CASSQVNSGPFYEQYF. The CDR3, as DNA: TGCGCCAGCAGCCAAGTAAACAGCGGCCCTTTCTACGAGCAGTACTTC. The chain combines TRBV4-1 with TRBJ2-7, with D perhaps TRBD2 (5 bases). Germline V lookup: CDR1 MGHRA, CDR2 YSYEKL. The CDR3 is made up of 16 amino acids. V was cut by 1 base and J by 3 bases, with 16 bases left in between.

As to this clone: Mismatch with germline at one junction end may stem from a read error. The CDR3 DNA reads as TGTGCCAGCAGTGAACTCCTCGCGATACTCGCACCGCGGAGAAAGCATGAGCAGATCTTC. Its protein product is CASSELLAILAPRRKHEQIF. The chain combines TRBV2 with TRBJ2-1; unclear D gene. The CDR3 totals 20 residues. Germline V gene sequence: CDR1 SNHLY, CDR2 FYNNEI.

CDR3 in DNA: TGTGCCAGCAGCGCCTTGACAGGGCCTGAGTATGGCTACACCTTC. Amino acids: CASSALTGPEYGYTF. The chain recombines TRBV9 with TRBJ1-2; the match to TRBD1 covers 7 bases. The CDR3 runs to 15 residues. Trimming took 3 bases from V and 5 from J; bases not matched to a gene: 10. Germline lookup yields CDR1 SGDLS and CDR2 YYNGEE.

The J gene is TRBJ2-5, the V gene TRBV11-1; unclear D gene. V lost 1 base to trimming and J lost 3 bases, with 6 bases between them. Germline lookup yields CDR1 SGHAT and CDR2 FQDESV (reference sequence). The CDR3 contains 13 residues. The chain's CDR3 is CASSLELKETQYF. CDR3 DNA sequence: TGTGCCAGCAGCTTAGAACTAAAAGAGACCCAGTACTTC.

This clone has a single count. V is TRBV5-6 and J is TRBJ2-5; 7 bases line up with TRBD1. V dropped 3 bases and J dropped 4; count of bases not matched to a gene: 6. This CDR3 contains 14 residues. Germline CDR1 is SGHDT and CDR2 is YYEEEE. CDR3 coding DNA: TGTGCCAGCAGCTCACAGGGGTCCTTAGAGACCCAGTACTTC. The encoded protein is CASSSQGSLETQYF.

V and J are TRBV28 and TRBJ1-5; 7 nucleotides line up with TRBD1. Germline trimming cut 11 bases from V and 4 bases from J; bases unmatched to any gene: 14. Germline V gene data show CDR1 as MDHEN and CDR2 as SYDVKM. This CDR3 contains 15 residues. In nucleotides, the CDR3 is TGTGCCGGCCGGACAGGTAATGCGGGGAATCAGCCCCAGCATTTT. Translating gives CAGRTGNAGNQPQHF.

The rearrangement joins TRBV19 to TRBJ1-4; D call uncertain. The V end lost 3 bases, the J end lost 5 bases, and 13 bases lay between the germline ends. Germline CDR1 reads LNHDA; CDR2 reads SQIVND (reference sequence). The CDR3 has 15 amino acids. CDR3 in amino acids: CASSMTGRGNEKLFF. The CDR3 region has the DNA TGTGCCAGTAGTATGACGGGTCGAGGAAATGAAAAACTGTTTTTT.

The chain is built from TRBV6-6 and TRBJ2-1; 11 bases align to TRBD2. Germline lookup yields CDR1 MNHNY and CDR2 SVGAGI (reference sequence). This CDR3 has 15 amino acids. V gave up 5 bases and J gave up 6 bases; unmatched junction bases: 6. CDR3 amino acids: CASSPGLAGANEQFF. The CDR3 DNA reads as TGTGCCAGCAGTCCCGGACTAGCGGGCGCCAATGAGCAGTTCTTC.

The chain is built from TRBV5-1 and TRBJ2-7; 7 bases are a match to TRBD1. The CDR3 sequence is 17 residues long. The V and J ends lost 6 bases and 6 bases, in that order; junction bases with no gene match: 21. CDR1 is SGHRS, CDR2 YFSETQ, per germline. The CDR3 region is CASTLIPTTGLWREQYF. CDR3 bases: TGCGCCAGCACCCTAATCCCGACGACAGGGCTGTGGCGCGAGCAGTACTTC.

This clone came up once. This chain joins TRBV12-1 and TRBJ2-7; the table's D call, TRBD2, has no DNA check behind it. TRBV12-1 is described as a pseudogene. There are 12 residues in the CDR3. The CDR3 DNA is TGTGCCAGCAGCTCCTGTTCTCCTACGATGTACTTC. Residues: CASSSCSPTMYF.

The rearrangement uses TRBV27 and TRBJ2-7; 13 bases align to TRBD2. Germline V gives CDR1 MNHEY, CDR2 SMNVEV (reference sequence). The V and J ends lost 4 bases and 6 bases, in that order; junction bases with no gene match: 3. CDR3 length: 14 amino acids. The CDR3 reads CASSSGTSGIEQYF. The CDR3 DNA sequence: TGTGCCAGCAGTTCCGGGACTAGCGGGATCGAGCAGTACTTC.

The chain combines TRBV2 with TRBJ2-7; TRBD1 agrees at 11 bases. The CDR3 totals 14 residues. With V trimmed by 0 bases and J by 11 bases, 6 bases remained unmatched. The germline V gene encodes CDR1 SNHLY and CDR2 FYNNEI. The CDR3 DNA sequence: TGTGCCAGCAGTGAAGCGGGACAGGGGGGACCGGAGTACTTC. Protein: CASSEAGQGGPEYF.

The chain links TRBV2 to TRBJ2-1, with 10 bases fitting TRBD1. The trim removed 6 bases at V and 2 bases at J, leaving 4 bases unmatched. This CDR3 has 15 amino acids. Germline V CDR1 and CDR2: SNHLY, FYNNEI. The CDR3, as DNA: TGTGCCAGCAGGCGACAGGGGGCAGCCTACAATGAGCAGTTCTTC. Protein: CASRRQGAAYNEQFF. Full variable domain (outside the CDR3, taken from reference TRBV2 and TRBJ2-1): EPEVTQTPSHQVTQMGQEVILRCVPISNHLYFYWYRQILGQKVEFLVSFYNNEISEKSEIFDDQFSVERPDGSNFTLKIRSTKLEDSAMYFCASRRQGAAYNEQFFGPGTRLTVL.

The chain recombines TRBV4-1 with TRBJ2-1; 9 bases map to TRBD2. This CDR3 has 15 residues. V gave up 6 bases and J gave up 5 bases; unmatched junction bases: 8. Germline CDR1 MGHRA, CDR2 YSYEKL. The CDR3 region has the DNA TGCGCCAGCAGGTTAGGGACTAGCATAAACAATGAGCAGTTCTTC. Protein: CASRLGTSINNEQFF.

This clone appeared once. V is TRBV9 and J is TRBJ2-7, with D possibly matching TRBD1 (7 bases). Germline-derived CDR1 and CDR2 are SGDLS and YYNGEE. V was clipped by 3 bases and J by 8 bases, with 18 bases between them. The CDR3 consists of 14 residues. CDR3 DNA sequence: TGTGCCAGCAGCGGGGGGGACAGATTCAGAAAGCAGTACTTC. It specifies CASSGGDRFRKQYF.

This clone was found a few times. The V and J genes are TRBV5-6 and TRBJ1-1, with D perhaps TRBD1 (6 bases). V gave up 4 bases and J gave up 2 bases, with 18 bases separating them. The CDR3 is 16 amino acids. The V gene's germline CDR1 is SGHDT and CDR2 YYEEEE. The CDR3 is CASSRGRAGANTEAFF. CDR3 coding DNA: TGTGCCAGCAGCCGGGGTAGGGCGGGGGCCAACACTGAAGCTTTCTTT.

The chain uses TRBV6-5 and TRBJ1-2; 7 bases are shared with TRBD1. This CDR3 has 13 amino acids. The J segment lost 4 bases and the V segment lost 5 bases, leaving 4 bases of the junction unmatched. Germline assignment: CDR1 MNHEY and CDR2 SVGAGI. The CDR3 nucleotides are TGTGCCAGCAGTCAGGGACAGCTCTATGGCTACACCTTC. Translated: CASSQGQLYGYTF.

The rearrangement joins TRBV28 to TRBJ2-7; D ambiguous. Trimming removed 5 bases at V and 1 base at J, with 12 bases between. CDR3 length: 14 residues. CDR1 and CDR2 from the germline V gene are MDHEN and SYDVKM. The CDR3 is CASSLSRGSYEQYF. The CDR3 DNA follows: TGTGCCAGCAGTCTCTCTAGAGGATCCTACGAGCAGTACTTC.

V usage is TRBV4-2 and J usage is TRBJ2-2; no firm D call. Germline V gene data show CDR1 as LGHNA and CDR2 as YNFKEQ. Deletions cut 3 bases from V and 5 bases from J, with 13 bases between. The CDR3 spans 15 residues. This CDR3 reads CASSHPATRTGELFF. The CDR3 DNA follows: TGTGCCAGCAGCCATCCAGCGACGAGAACCGGGGAGCTGTTTTTT.

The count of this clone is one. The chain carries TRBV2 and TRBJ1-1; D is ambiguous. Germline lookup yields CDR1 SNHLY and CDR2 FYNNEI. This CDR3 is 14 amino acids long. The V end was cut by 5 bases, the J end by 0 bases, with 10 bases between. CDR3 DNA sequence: TGTGCCAGCAGTCCTCTAACAGTGAACACTGAAGCTTTCTTT. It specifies CASSPLTVNTEAFF.